These 20 T cell receptor beta chains share one sample of origin, sequenced in a study of identical twins. TCRdb itself ran the 5' RACE reads through MiXCR, one entry per CDR3 protein. The data show around 530,000 distinct CDR3 sequences, with 13% to 15% seen just once and about 0.4% held by the top ten. These same records also appear under a second study, on yellow fever vaccine responses in identical twins.

Sequencing input: CD4+ T cells sorted from blood. Receptors were obtained from a young woman in good health.

The chain employs TRBV3-1 and TRBJ1-6, with a weak D call TRBD1 (5 bases). Germline V CDR1 and CDR2: LGHDT, YNNKEL (reference sequence). Trimming stripped 1 base from V and 10 bases from J, with 11 bases between. The CDR3 has 14 amino acids. CDR3 coding DNA: TGTGCCAGCAGCCAAGGACAGTTCTCGTCACCCCTCCACTTT. Its translation: CASSQGQFSSPLHF.

The J gene is TRBJ1-2, the V gene TRBV28; 7 nucleotides align to TRBD1. The ends lost 0 bases at V and 2 bases at J; junction bases unmatched: 6. The CDR3 is made up of 16 amino acids. Germline assignment: CDR1 MDHEN and CDR2 SYDVKM. Here the CDR3 reads CASSLWGGQPNYGYTF. In DNA, the CDR3 is TGTGCCAGCAGTTTATGGGGGGGACAGCCGAACTATGGCTACACCTTC.

This rearrangement joins TRBV2 to TRBJ2-3; TRBD2 matches 10 bases. The CDR3 length is 15 residues. Germline CDR1 and CDR2: SNHLY and FYNNEI. The junction had 8 bases not matched to a gene; V was cut back by 7 bases and J by 4 bases. The CDR3 loop reads CASTRAGGPADTQYF. The CDR3 DNA sequence: TGTGCCAGCACTCGAGCGGGGGGGCCTGCAGATACGCAGTATTTT.

This clonotype occurred a few times. The chain is built from TRBV11-2 and TRBJ2-5, with 9 bases fitting TRBD1. This CDR3 has 17 residues. Germline values: CDR1 SGHAT, CDR2 FQNNGV. V was pared by 3 bases and J by 4 bases, with 12 bases of the junction left unmatched. The CDR3 region is CASSFRGTGRFGETQYF. In DNA form, the CDR3 reads TGTGCCAGCAGCTTCAGGGGGACAGGGCGCTTTGGAGAGACCCAGTACTTC.

This clonotype was observed a few times. V gene TRBV12-3 or TRBV12-4 combines with J gene TRBJ2-3; 11 nucleotides line up with TRBD2. This CDR3 comprises 17 residues. Trimming cost V 4 bases and J 5 bases; bases outside gene matches: 11. Here the CDR3 DNA reads TGTGCCAGCAGTTCCGGGGTAGCGGGAGGGCAGGTAGATACGCAGTATTTT. Its protein is CASSSGVAGGQVDTQYF.

In this sample, this clonotype turned up a few times. The CDR3 region is CSVEGGAEQYF. DNA for the CDR3: TGCAGCGTTGAGGGGGGAGCCGAGCAGTACTTC. The chain recombines TRBV29-1 with TRBJ2-7; D may be TRBD2 (6 bases). This CDR3 has 11 residues. Germline-derived CDR1 and CDR2 are SQVTM and ANQGSEA. V was pared by 3 bases and J by 6 bases, with 9 bases between.

This clonotype was detected a few times. The CDR3 DNA reads TGTGCCAGCCGTCAAGCAAATGAGCAGTTCTTC. It yields the protein CASRQANEQFF. The V gene is TRBV12-3 or TRBV12-4, the J gene TRBJ2-1; D is unclear. The length of the CDR3 is 11 residues. V shed 8 bases and J shed 7 bases, with 9 bases lying between them.

This chain links TRBV7-9 with TRBJ1-2, with TRBD1 identical over 7 bases. The V segment lost 6 bases and the J segment 2 bases; nucleotides outside the gene matches: 9. In germline, CDR1 is SEHNR, CDR2 FQNEAQ (reference sequence). CDR3 length: 15 amino acids. CDR3 DNA sequence: TGTGCCAGCAGACCCGGGACAGAGAAAAACTATGGCTACACCTTC. Translating it yields CASRPGTEKNYGYTF.

V usage is TRBV5-1 and J usage is TRBJ2-3; 11 bases align to TRBD2. CDR3 length equals 16 residues. With 3 bases clipped from V and 3 bases from J, the junction kept 6 bases outside the gene matches. Germline loops: CDR1 SGHRS, CDR2 YFSETQ. The CDR3 is CASSSLAGGQTDTQYF. The CDR3 bases are TGCGCCAGCAGCTCTTTAGCGGGGGGGCAAACAGATACGCAGTATTTT.

This clonotype was seen a few times. The rearrangement joins TRBV6-2 or TRBV6-3 to TRBJ2-1; TRBD2 matches 8 bases. Germline CDR1 and CDR2: MNHEY and SVGEGT. The CDR3 is made up of 14 amino acids. With 8 bases clipped from V and 6 bases from J, the junction kept 9 bases outside the gene matches. In DNA form, the CDR3 reads TGTGCCAGCCTACGGGGTAGCGGGATCAATGAGCAGTTCTTC. Translating it yields CASLRGSGINEQFF.

The rearrangement links TRBV4-2 to TRBJ2-4, with 15 bases lining up with TRBD2. CDR3 length equals 20 residues. Germline trimming cut 4 bases from V and 0 bases from J; bases unmatched to any gene: 10. CDR1 and CDR2 (germline): LGHNA, YNFKEQ. The CDR3 reads CASSLGLAGGQSVAKNIQYF. For the CDR3, the DNA is TGTGCCAGCAGCCTAGGACTAGCGGGGGGGCAATCGGTAGCCAAAAACATTCAGTACTTC.

This clonotype showed up just a few times. The gene calls are TRBV19 and TRBJ2-2, with D perhaps TRBD2 (6 bases). This CDR3 region has 16 residues. V was trimmed by 7 bases and J by 0 bases, leaving 15 bases between them. The germline V gene encodes CDR1 LNHDA and CDR2 SQIVND (reference sequence). CDR3 DNA: TGTGCCAGTACGAAAGGAGGGACCCCGAACACCGGGGAGCTGTTTTTT. It is translated as CASTKGGTPNTGELFF. The full variable domain, its missing parts supplied by reference TRBV19 and TRBJ2-2, is DGGITQSPKYLFRKEGQNVTLSCEQNLNHDAMYWYRQDPGQGLRLIYYSQIVNDFQKGDIAEGYSVSREKKESFPLTVTSAQKNPTAFYLCASTKGGTPNTGELFFGEGSRLTVL.

The J gene is TRBJ2-1, the V gene TRBV29-1; 8 nucleotides match TRBD2. The V segment lost 4 bases and the J segment 5 bases; nucleotides outside the gene matches: 7. The CDR3 has 14 amino acids. Germline CDR1 reads SQVTM; CDR2 reads ANQGSEA. The CDR3 loop reads CSVGAGGLNNEQFF. The CDR3 bases are TGCAGCGTTGGGGCGGGGGGCCTTAACAATGAGCAGTTCTTC.

V usage is TRBV5-5 and J usage is TRBJ2-1; D possibly matches TRBD1 or TRBD2 (5 bases each). V lost 4 bases, J lost 12 bases, and 20 bases lay in between. Germline V lookup: CDR1 SGHKS, CDR2 YYEKEE (reference sequence). The CDR3 covers 14 residues. CDR3 nucleotide sequence: TGTGCCAGCAGCCCCGGGCGGCTCCTGAGGGGGCAGTTCTTC. Its translation is CASSPGRLLRGQFF.

This clonotype was detected only a few times. The rearrangement uses TRBV29-1 and TRBJ1-1; D gene ambiguous. V lost 3 bases, J lost 1 base, and 9 bases lay in between. This CDR3 is 13 amino acids long. CDR1 is SQVTM and CDR2 is ANQGSEA in the germline V gene. The CDR3 protein is CSVDRQWNTEAFF. The CDR3 coding sequence is TGCAGCGTTGACCGCCAGTGGAACACTGAAGCTTTCTTT.

This clonotype was found a few times. The CDR3 DNA sequence: TGTGCCAGCAGTCCCTCGGCGGGAGGGGGCAATGAGCAGTTCTTC. This translates into CASSPSAGGGNEQFF. This chain joins TRBV12-3 or TRBV12-4 and TRBJ2-1, with 9 bases lining up with TRBD2. The CDR3 sequence is 15 residues long. The V segment lost 5 bases and the J segment 6 bases; nucleotides outside the gene matches: 8.

This clonotype was recorded many times. V gene TRBV2 combines with J gene TRBJ2-3, with D possibly TRBD2 on 6 matching bases. CDR3 length equals 16 residues. Germline V gene data show CDR1 as SNHLY and CDR2 as FYNNEI. Between the trimmed V and J ends, which lost 2 bases and 0 bases, there was a span of 12 bases. CDR3 sequence reads: CASSEWAGISTDTQYF. DNA of the CDR3: TGTGCCAGCAGTGAATGGGCGGGGATTAGCACAGATACGCAGTATTTT.

This clonotype was seen just once. The chain is built from TRBV11-3 and TRBJ2-1; 9 bases match TRBD1. This CDR3 has 17 amino acids. The trim removed 5 bases at V and 5 bases at J, leaving 13 bases unmatched. CDR1 and CDR2 (germline): SGHNT, YENEEA. CDR3 nucleotides: TGTGCCAGCAGCATCCGGGACAGGGTTGGCCCGGACAATGAGCAGTTCTTC. As protein: CASSIRDRVGPDNEQFF.

This clonotype has just a few counts. The chain couples TRBV20-1 to TRBJ2-7; D gene ambiguous. V was clipped by 1 base and J by 6 bases, with 16 bases between them. Per germline, CDR1 DFQATT and CDR2 SNEGSKA (reference sequence). The CDR3 totals 14 residues. CDR3 residues: CSARVDPVHLEQYF. For the CDR3, the DNA is TGCAGTGCTAGAGTCGACCCGGTCCATCTCGAGCAGTACTTC.

This chain connects TRBV9 to TRBJ2-1, with 8 bases fitting TRBD2. V dropped 3 bases and J dropped 3; count of bases not matched to a gene: 5. CDR1 is SGDLS, CDR2 YYNGEE, per germline. The CDR3 runs to 15 residues. CDR3 sequence reads: CASSAGLVDYNEQFF. The CDR3, as DNA: TGTGCCAGCAGCGCGGGACTAGTCGACTACAATGAGCAGTTCTTC. The full variable domain, rest sourced from reference TRBV9 and TRBJ2-1, is DSGVTQTPKHLITATGQRVTLRCSPRSGDLSVYWYQQSLDQGLQFLIQYYNGEERAKGNILERFSAQQFPDLHSELNLSSLELGDSALYFCASSAGLVDYNEQFFGPGTRLTVL.